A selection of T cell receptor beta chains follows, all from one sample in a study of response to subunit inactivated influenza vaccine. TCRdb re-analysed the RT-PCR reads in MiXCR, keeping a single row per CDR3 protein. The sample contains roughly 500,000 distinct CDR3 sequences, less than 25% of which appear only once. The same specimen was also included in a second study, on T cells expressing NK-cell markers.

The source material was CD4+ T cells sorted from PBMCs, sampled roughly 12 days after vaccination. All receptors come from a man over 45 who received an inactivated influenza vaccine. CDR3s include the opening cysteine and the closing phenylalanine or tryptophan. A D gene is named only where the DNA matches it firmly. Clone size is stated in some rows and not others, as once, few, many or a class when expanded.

CDR3 DNA: TGCAGCGTTTGGTCAGAAGAGACCCAGTACTTC; CDR3 protein: CSVWSEETQYF; D gene: NA; J gene: TRBJ2-5; clone size: many; V gene: TRBV29-1
CDR3 DNA: TGTGCCAGCAGCCAAGAGGTGGGGACAGCTACCTACGAGCAGTACTTC; CDR3 protein: CASSQEVGTATYEQYF; D gene: TRBD1; J gene: TRBJ2-7; clone size: NA; V gene: TRBV3-1
CDR3 DNA: TGCGCCAGCAGCTTGGAGGGGGGGCGGTCGGTCGAGCAGTACTTC; CDR3 protein: CASSLEGGRSVEQYF; D gene: NA; J gene: TRBJ2-7; clone size: NA; V gene: TRBV5-1
CDR3 DNA: TGTGCCAGCAGTCAACCCGGGACATGGGAGACCCAGTACTTC; CDR3 protein: CASSQPGTWETQYF; D gene: NA; J gene: TRBJ2-5; clone size: few; V gene: TRBV6-2/TRBV6-3
CDR3 DNA: TGCGCCAGCAGCTTTGGACAGATCACAGATACGCAGTATTTT; CDR3 protein: CASSFGQITDTQYF; D gene: NA; J gene: TRBJ2-3; clone size: few; V gene: TRBV5-1
CDR3 DNA: TGTGCCTGGAGGCCCAGACAGGGGTCGGAAGAAAAACTGTTTTTT; CDR3 protein: CAWRPRQGSEEKLFF; D gene: TRBD1; J gene: TRBJ1-4; clone size: few; V gene: TRBV30
CDR3 DNA: TGTGCCAGCAGCTTAAATTGGCGGAGCCACAATGAGCAGTTCTTC; CDR3 protein: CASSLNWRSHNEQFF; D gene: NA; J gene: TRBJ2-1; clone size: many; V gene: TRBV7-9
CDR3 DNA: TGTGCCAGTAGTATCGAGCGCGGGCGATACAATGAGCAGTTCTTC; CDR3 protein: CASSIERGRYNEQFF; D gene: NA; J gene: TRBJ2-1; clone size: NA; V gene: TRBV19
CDR3 DNA: TGTGCCAGCAGCAAAGACAGGGACTACGAGCAGTACTTC; CDR3 protein: CASSKDRDYEQYF; D gene: TRBD1; J gene: TRBJ2-7; clone size: NA; V gene: TRBV7-2
CDR3 DNA: TGTGCCAGCAGCTTACCCCGGGACAGGGGAAAGGACACCATATATTTT; CDR3 protein: CASSLPRDRGKDTIYF; D gene: TRBD1; J gene: TRBJ1-3; clone size: few; V gene: TRBV7-9
CDR3 DNA: TGCGCCAGCAGCCTAAGGACTAGCGGGGGCTCCTACAATGAGCAGTTCTTC; CDR3 protein: CASSLRTSGGSYNEQFF; D gene: TRBD2; J gene: TRBJ2-1; clone size: NA; V gene: TRBV5-1
CDR3 DNA: TGTGCCAGCAGCTCCTTCCTTAGACAGGGGGGAGAGACCCAGTACTTC; CDR3 protein: CASSSFLRQGGETQYF; D gene: TRBD1; J gene: TRBJ2-5; clone size: few; V gene: TRBV7-9
CDR3 DNA: TGTGCCAGCAGCTATGGGACCCCTTCAAACACCGGGGAGCTGTTTTTT; CDR3 protein: CASSYGTPSNTGELFF; D gene: NA; J gene: TRBJ2-2; clone size: NA; V gene: TRBV12-3/TRBV12-4
CDR3 DNA: TGTGCCAGCAGCTCAGGACAGGGGGCTCTCTACGAGCAGTACTTC; CDR3 protein: CASSSGQGALYEQYF; D gene: TRBD1; J gene: TRBJ2-7; clone size: NA; V gene: TRBV7-9
CDR3 DNA: TGTGCCATCAGTGGAGGGGGCGCTTTCACAGATACGCAGTATTTT; CDR3 protein: CAISGGGAFTDTQYF; D gene: TRBD1; J gene: TRBJ2-3; clone size: few; V gene: TRBV10-3
CDR3 DNA: TGTGCCACCAGCAGAGATAGGGGATTCCTGAATGAAAAACTGTTTTTT; CDR3 protein: CATSRDRGFLNEKLFF; D gene: NA; J gene: TRBJ1-4; clone size: NA; V gene: TRBV15
CDR3 DNA: TGTGCCAGCAGCGTAGTGCCGCGGGAGACCCAGTACTTC; CDR3 protein: CASSVVPRETQYF; D gene: NA; J gene: TRBJ2-5; clone size: NA; V gene: TRBV9
CDR3 DNA: TGTGCCAGCAGCCCGGAAACAGGGATTGTTTCACCCCTCCACTTT; CDR3 protein: CASSPETGIVSPLHF; D gene: NA; J gene: TRBJ1-6; clone size: few; V gene: TRBV7-2
CDR3 DNA: TGCGCCAGCAGCCAGGCGACAGGGGGCGTTGGTGGCGGGGAGCTGTTTTTT; CDR3 protein: CASSQATGGVGGGELFF; D gene: TRBD1; J gene: TRBJ2-2; clone size: NA; V gene: TRBV4-3
CDR3 DNA: TGTGCCATCAGTCCCGGGAGGTATAGCAATCAGCCCCAGCATTTT; CDR3 protein: CAISPGRYSNQPQHF; D gene: NA; J gene: TRBJ1-5; clone size: few; V gene: TRBV10-3
CDR3 DNA: TGTGCCACCGGGACTATCAATGAGCAGTTCTTC; CDR3 protein: CATGTINEQFF; D gene: TRBD2; J gene: TRBJ2-1; clone size: NA; V gene: TRBV24-1
CDR3 DNA: TGCGCCAGCAGCCCACTTGGAATCTCGAACACCGGGGAGCTGTTTTTT; CDR3 protein: CASSPLGISNTGELFF; D gene: NA; J gene: TRBJ2-2; clone size: few; V gene: TRBV4-3
CDR3 DNA: TGCAGTGCTAGAGATCAGCCGGGAACCTATGGCTACACCTTC; CDR3 protein: CSARDQPGTYGYTF; D gene: NA; J gene: TRBJ1-2; clone size: NA; V gene: TRBV20-1
CDR3 DNA: TGTGCCATCAAGGGACAGGGTACCTACAATGAGCAGTTCTTC; CDR3 protein: CAIKGQGTYNEQFF; D gene: TRBD1; J gene: TRBJ2-1; clone size: few; V gene: TRBV10-3
CDR3 DNA: TGTGCCAGCAGCTTAGGAAACAGCGGGAGTCCAGATACGCAGTATTTT; CDR3 protein: CASSLGNSGSPDTQYF; D gene: TRBD2; J gene: TRBJ2-3; clone size: few; V gene: TRBV7-9
CDR3 DNA: TGTGCCAGCAGTTTATTGGGACAGGGTTTAAATGAGCAGTTCTTC; CDR3 protein: CASSLLGQGLNEQFF; D gene: TRBD1; J gene: TRBJ2-1; clone size: NA; V gene: TRBV12-3/TRBV12-4
CDR3 DNA: TGCAGTGCCTCAAGGGACAGGGGGCGTGAAAAACTGTTTTTT; CDR3 protein: CSASRDRGREKLFF; D gene: TRBD1; J gene: TRBJ1-4; clone size: NA; V gene: TRBV20-1
CDR3 DNA: TGTGCCAGCAGCACCCTAGGGGGAGAGACCGAGACCCAGTACTTC; CDR3 protein: CASSTLGGETETQYF; D gene: NA; J gene: TRBJ2-5; clone size: NA; V gene: TRBV7-9
CDR3 DNA: TGCGCCAGCAGCCAAGATGCAGGGAGATACACTGAAGCTTTCTTT; CDR3 protein: CASSQDAGRYTEAFF; D gene: NA; J gene: TRBJ1-1; clone size: NA; V gene: TRBV4-3
CDR3 DNA: TGTGCCAGCAGCTTAGCTAGCGGGGGGGCGGTTGAGCAGTTCTTC; CDR3 protein: CASSLASGGAVEQFF; D gene: TRBD2; J gene: TRBJ2-1; clone size: NA; V gene: TRBV7-2
CDR3 DNA: TGTGCCAGCAGCTCCGGGGGCCATGAGCAGTTCTTC; CDR3 protein: CASSSGGHEQFF; D gene: NA; J gene: TRBJ2-1; clone size: few; V gene: TRBV7-6
CDR3 DNA: TGTGCCAGCACGAGCGGGCCCAAAGAGACCCAGTACTTC; CDR3 protein: CASTSGPKETQYF; D gene: NA; J gene: TRBJ2-5; clone size: few; V gene: TRBV12-3/TRBV12-4
CDR3 DNA: TGTGCCTGGGTGAGGAGCCCAGGAGGTGGGAGTGAGCAGTTCTTC; CDR3 protein: CAWVRSPGGGSEQFF; D gene: NA; J gene: TRBJ2-1; clone size: few; V gene: TRBV30
CDR3 DNA: TGTGCCAGCAGCCAAGGGGGCCGATATTCGGGGGACTACCTAAACCAAGAGACCCAGTACTTC; CDR3 protein: CASSQGGRYSGDYLNQETQYF; D gene: TRBD2; J gene: TRBJ2-5; clone size: few; V gene: TRBV3-1
CDR3 DNA: TGTGCCTGGAGCCCCAGCGGGTTGAACACTGAAGCTTTCTTT; CDR3 protein: CAWSPSGLNTEAFF; D gene: NA; J gene: TRBJ1-1; clone size: NA; V gene: TRBV30
CDR3 DNA: TGCGCCAGCAGCGATAGCGGGAGCTCCTACAATGAGCAGTTCTTC; CDR3 protein: CASSDSGSSYNEQFF; D gene: TRBD2; J gene: TRBJ2-1; clone size: NA; V gene: TRBV5-1
CDR3 DNA: TGCAGTGCTAGTCGGACTACGGACGAGCAGTACTTC; CDR3 protein: CSASRTTDEQYF; D gene: NA; J gene: TRBJ2-7; clone size: NA; V gene: TRBV20-1
CDR3 DNA: TGTGCCAGCATCTTAAGGGGGTTAGAGAACACTGAAGCTTTCTTT; CDR3 protein: CASILRGLENTEAFF; D gene: NA; J gene: TRBJ1-1; clone size: NA; V gene: TRBV5-5
CDR3 DNA: TGCGCCAGCAGCTTAGAGGGCTCCACCTACGAGCAGTACTTC; CDR3 protein: CASSLEGSTYEQYF; D gene: NA; J gene: TRBJ2-7; clone size: many; V gene: TRBV5-1
CDR3 DNA: TGCAGTGCTAGGGATCAGACGACAGCCGATAACTATGGCTACACCTTC; CDR3 protein: CSARDQTTADNYGYTF; D gene: NA; J gene: TRBJ1-2; clone size: NA; V gene: TRBV20-1
CDR3 DNA: TGTGCCAGCAGGGACCGACTAGCGGGAGGGAATGATGAGCAGTTCTTC; CDR3 protein: CASRDRLAGGNDEQFF; D gene: TRBD2; J gene: TRBJ2-1; clone size: NA; V gene: TRBV28
CDR3 DNA: TGTGCCTGGGGGCGAAGTAGGACAGGATTGTTCTTC; CDR3 protein: CAWGRSRTGLFF; D gene: TRBD1; J gene: TRBJ2-1; clone size: few; V gene: TRBV30
CDR3 DNA: TGCGCCAGCAGCTTGGACACTTACCAAGAGACCCAGTACTTC; CDR3 protein: CASSLDTYQETQYF; D gene: NA; J gene: TRBJ2-5; clone size: few; V gene: TRBV5-1